This T cell receptor (beta chain) was profiled in a study of T cells after yellow fever vaccination. General study points: Though weaker, the secondary response peaked faster, on day 5 versus 15. Booster sampling recovered most clones from primary vaccination (96% CD4, approximately 90% CD8).

In germline, CDR1 is SQVTM, CDR2 ANQGSEA. This CDR3 is built from 12 residues. For TCR, cDNA came from 5'RACE template switching, which added a universal primer site and UMIs. TCRdb reprocessed the 5' RACE reads via MiXCR and lists one record per CDR3 protein. This sample has more than 120,000 distinct CDR3 sequences, with 7.7% found just once. Comments on this clonotype: Its target is not known. A much larger clone is a single base away; this may be a read error.

V is TRBV29-1 and J is TRBJ2-7; D is unresolved. The sample consisted of CD4+ T cells sorted from PBMCs, taken 5 days after the yellow fever booster vaccination. The clonotype was recovered from a man aged 25 to 45 who received the YFV17D yellow fever vaccine. The chain's CDR3 is CSVSSNLYKQYF. In nucleotides, the CDR3 is TGCAGCGTGAGCAGTAATCTCTACAAGCAGTACTTC.